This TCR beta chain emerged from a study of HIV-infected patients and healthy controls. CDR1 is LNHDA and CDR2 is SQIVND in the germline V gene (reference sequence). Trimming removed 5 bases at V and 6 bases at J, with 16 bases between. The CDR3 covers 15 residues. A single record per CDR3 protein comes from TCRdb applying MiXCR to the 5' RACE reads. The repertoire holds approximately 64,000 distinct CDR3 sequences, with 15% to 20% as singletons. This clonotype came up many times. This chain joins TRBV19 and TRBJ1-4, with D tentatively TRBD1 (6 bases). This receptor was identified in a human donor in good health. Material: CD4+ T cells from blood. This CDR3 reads CASSSARTVHEKLFF. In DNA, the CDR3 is TGTGCCAGTAGTTCCGCTCGGACAGTGCATGAAAAACTGTTTTTT.